The clone carrying this T cell receptor beta chain showed up just a few times. What it binds is unknown. Germline-derived CDR1 and CDR2 are LNHDA and SQIVND (reference sequence). The J segment lost 5 bases and the V segment lost 7 bases, leaving 7 bases of the junction unmatched. The CDR3 consists of 14 residues. Generation of TCR cDNA used 5'RACE template switching (which added a universal primer site and UMIs). In TCRdb, the 5' RACE reads were re-called with MiXCR into one record per CDR3 protein. The table records hundreds of thousands of distinct CDR3 sequences, roughly 9% of them present only once. This record comes from a study of T cells after yellow fever vaccination. Study results and limitations: It was the secondary response that reached its peak faster, day 5 versus 15, but it was weaker. Re-detected after boosting: most primary clones, more than 95% of CD4 and around 86% of CD8.

The chain recombines TRBV19 with TRBJ2-2, with 7 bases matching TRBD1. The source is a young man who received the YFV17D yellow fever vaccine. The specimen comprised CD4+ T cells sorted from PBMCs, sampled 5 days after the yellow fever booster vaccination. The CDR3 reads CASMNRGETGELFF. In DNA form, the CDR3 reads TGTGCCAGTATGAACAGGGGCGAAACCGGGGAGCTGTTTTTT.